These 22 T cell receptor beta chains came from one sample sequenced in a study of T cells after yellow fever vaccination. MiXCR, applied by TCRdb to the 5' RACE reads, yields one record per CDR3 protein. The sample has 200,000 to 300,000 distinct CDR3 sequences, approximately 3.8% seen once. Sample: PBMCs, taken 15 days after the yellow fever booster vaccination. The receptors here all came from a man between 18 and 29 years old who received the YFV17D yellow fever vaccine.

This clonotype was counted many times. The chain has TRBV7-3 and TRBJ2-3, with TRBD2 identical over 10 bases. V shed 4 bases and J 6 bases; nucleotides not matched to a gene: 10. Germline CDR1 reads SGHTA; CDR2 reads FQGTGA. The CDR3 length is 16 residues. The CDR3 loop is CASSSGTSALMDTQYF. The CDR3 DNA reads as TGTGCCAGCAGCTCCGGGACTAGCGCCTTGATGGATACGCAGTATTTT.

This clonotype was seen at least ten times. V and J are TRBV9 and TRBJ2-7, with a tentative D call TRBD2 (6 bases). V was shortened by 0 bases and J by 3 bases, with 10 bases between the two germline ends. Germline V gene sequence: CDR1 SGDLS, CDR2 YYNGEE. The CDR3 spans 14 residues. The CDR3 is CASSVGGLSYEQYF. The CDR3 nucleotides read TGTGCCAGCAGCGTAGGAGGACTAAGCTACGAGCAGTACTTC.

This clonotype was found many times. This chain links TRBV5-4 with TRBJ1-2; 8 bases agree with TRBD1. This CDR3 contains 14 residues. V lost 5 bases to trimming and J lost 8 bases; unmatched junction nucleotides: 11. Germline V lookup: CDR1 SGHNT, CDR2 YYREEE (reference sequence). The CDR3: CASRTSQGAQGYTF. The CDR3 coding sequence is TGTGCCAGCAGAACCTCCCAGGGGGCGCAGGGCTACACCTTC.

This clonotype was picked up a small number of times. The V gene is TRBV19, the J gene TRBJ2-7, with D possibly being TRBD1 or TRBD2 (5 bases each). CDR3 length equals 14 residues. V lost 7 bases, J lost 0 bases, and 13 bases lay in between. CDR1 is LNHDA, CDR2 SQIVND, per germline (reference sequence). CDR3 amino acids: CASNLWGSSYEQYV. In DNA form, the CDR3 reads TGTGCCAGTAACCTCTGGGGGAGCTCCTACGAGCAGTACGTC.

This sequence joins TRBV29-1 and TRBJ2-3, with 7 bases lining up with TRBD2. Germline V gene lookup returns CDR1 SQVTM and CDR2 ANQGSEA. CDR3 length: 13 amino acids. Trimming cost V 4 bases and J 3 bases; bases outside gene matches: 4. The CDR3 sequence is CSVASGATDTQYF. The CDR3 nucleotides read TGCAGCGTTGCTAGCGGAGCAACAGATACGCAGTATTTT.

The CDR3, as DNA: TGTGCCAGCAGCCGCGTGAAGGGGCCTTCCTTCTATAATTCACCCCTCCACTTT. It codes for CASSRVKGPSFYNSPLHF. The V and J genes are TRBV6-5 and TRBJ1-6, with a possible D match to TRBD1 (5 bases). In germline, CDR1 is MNHEY, CDR2 SVGAGI. The length of the CDR3 is 18 residues. V lost 6 bases and J lost 3, with 21 bases in between.

This clonotype was counted at least ten times. This chain links TRBV6-2 or TRBV6-3 with TRBJ2-2; D uncertain. This CDR3 has 14 residues. Trimming left V 2 bases short and J 7 bases short, with 11 bases between. CDR1 and CDR2 from the germline V gene are MNHEY and SVGEGT. CDR3 coding DNA: TGTGCCAGCAGTTACGTGGGGTCCGGCGGGGAGCTGTTTTTT. It translates to CASSYVGSGGELFF.

Many counts were recorded for this clonotype. The rearrangement links TRBV20-1 to TRBJ1-6; D gene uncertain. Germline CDR1 reads DFQATT; CDR2 reads SNEGSKA (reference sequence). The CDR3 sequence is 15 residues long. V dropped 7 bases and J dropped 3 bases, with 16 bases sitting between them. CDR3 residues: CSEKDHRFYNSPLHF. CDR3 DNA: TGCAGTGAAAAGGACCACCGATTCTATAATTCACCCCTCCACTTT.

This clonotype was recorded many times. This rearrangement joins TRBV4-1 to TRBJ1-1; a possible D gene is TRBD1 (5 bases). V was clipped by 1 base and J by 1 base, with 10 bases between them. Germline CDR1 is MGHRA and CDR2 is YSYEKL. This CDR3 has 15 amino acids. For the CDR3, the DNA is TGCGCCAGCAGCCAAGGCGCCGGGGCGAACACTGAAGCTTTCTTT. It encodes CASSQGAGANTEAFF.

This clonotype was detected many times. This chain uses TRBV7-9 with TRBJ2-5; 7 nucleotides agree with TRBD1. The CDR3 covers 15 residues. CDR1 SEHNR and CDR2 FQNEAQ come from the germline V gene (reference sequence). With 5 bases clipped from V and 4 bases from J, the junction kept 10 bases outside the gene matches. CDR3 sequence reads: CASSVTGSLLETQYF. CDR3 nucleotides: TGTGCCAGCAGCGTGACAGGGTCGTTGTTAGAGACCCAGTACTTC. The complete variable domain, with remaining parts taken from reference TRBV7-9 and TRBJ2-5, reads DTGVSQNPRHKITKRGQNVTFRCDPISEHNRLYWYRQTLGQGPEFLTYFQNEAQLEKSRLLSDRFSAERPKGSFSTLEIQRTEQGDSAMYLCASSVTGSLLETQYFGPGTRLLVL.

This clonotype was seen ten or more times. The gene calls are TRBV12-3 or TRBV12-4 and TRBJ1-1, with D hard to call. Trimming cost V 5 bases and J 4 bases, with 11 bases left between them. The CDR3 has 13 residues. The chain's CDR3 is CASSAERGTEAFF. In nucleotides, the CDR3 is TGTGCCAGCAGTGCCGAGCGGGGCACTGAAGCTTTCTTT.

This clonotype was seen repeatedly, ten times or more. The V call is TRBV4-1, the J call TRBJ1-2; D gene unclear. The CDR3 covers 15 residues. V shed 4 bases and J shed 4 bases, with 16 bases lying between them. CDR1 MGHRA and CDR2 YSYEKL come from the germline V gene. The CDR3 DNA sequence: TGCGCCAGCAGCCCCCGCCAAGGAGTTGGCTATGGCTACACCTTC. Its protein is CASSPRQGVGYGYTF.

This clonotype was seen repeatedly, ten times or more. The gene calls are TRBV5-4 and TRBJ2-1, with D possibly matching TRBD1 (6 bases). This CDR3 spans 12 amino acids. Germline values: CDR1 SGHNT, CDR2 YYREEE (reference sequence). V shed 4 bases and J shed 10 bases, with 12 bases lying between them. This CDR3 reads CASSPGTPEQFF. CDR3 nucleotides: TGTGCCAGCAGCCCGGGGACACCCGAGCAGTTCTTC.

In this sample, this clonotype turned up many times. The junction shows a germline mismatch at one end, possibly a read error. The chain has TRBV7-2 and TRBJ1-2; 7 positions agree with TRBD1. From germline, CDR1 is SGHTA and CDR2 FQGNSA. This CDR3 comprises 13 residues. CDR3 sequence (DNA): TGTGCCAGCAGTTTAGGGGGCGGCTATGGCTACACCTTC. Its protein is CASSLGGGYGYTF.

This clonotype was recorded at least ten times. J is TRBJ2-3 and V is TRBV5-1; a possible D gene is TRBD2 (5 bases). The CDR3 sequence is 14 residues long. Trimming removed 1 base from V and 4 bases from J, with 10 bases in between. CDR1 is SGHRS and CDR2 is YFSETQ in the germline V gene. Written as DNA, the CDR3 is TGCGCCAGCAGCTTGTGGAGGTTCCCAGATACGCAGTATTTT. This codes for CASSLWRFPDTQYF.

Many counts were recorded for this clonotype. The chain combines TRBV4-3 with TRBJ2-3, with 8 bases matching TRBD2. V gave up 0 bases and J gave up 1 base; unmatched junction bases: 6. The CDR3 is made up of 17 amino acids. Germline V gene data show CDR1 as LGHNA and CDR2 as YSLEER. The CDR3 DNA reads TGCGCCAGCAGCCAAGAACCACTAGCGGTGGGCACAGATACGCAGTATTTT. This encodes CASSQEPLAVGTDTQYF.

This clonotype was detected many times. This sequence joins TRBV5-1 and TRBJ1-6, with 8 bases fitting TRBD1. This CDR3 has 15 residues. Trimming cost V 5 bases and J 10 bases; bases outside gene matches: 11. Per germline, CDR1 SGHRS and CDR2 YFSETQ. CDR3 sequence (DNA): TGCGCCAGCAGTAGAACCCAGGGGGCGGAATCACCCCTCCACTTT. Its translation: CASSRTQGAESPLHF. Together with reference TRBV5-1 and TRBJ1-6, the CDR3 gives the full variable domain: KAGVTQTPRYLIKTRGQQVTLSCSPISGHRSVSWYQQTPGQGLQFLFEYFSETQRNKGNFPGRFSGRQFSNSRSEMNVSTLELGDSALYLCASSRTQGAESPLHFGNGTRLTVT.

This clonotype was counted ten times or more. The gene calls are TRBV12-3 or TRBV12-4 and TRBJ1-1; perhaps TRBD1 as D (6 bases). The CDR3 contains 14 residues. Trimming shortened V by 6 bases and J by 1 base, and 12 bases separated the two germline ends. The CDR3 loop is CASSVDSWNTEAFF. As DNA, the CDR3 is TGTGCCAGCAGCGTGGACAGCTGGAACACTGAAGCTTTCTTT.

This clonotype showed up many times. The CDR3 DNA follows: TGCGCCAGCAGCCCCCTCATTGGCGGGACAGGGGGACATGAGCAGTTCTTC. This gives the protein CASSPLIGGTGGHEQFF. J is TRBJ2-1 and V is TRBV4-1; 11 nucleotides match TRBD1. Trimming took 4 bases from V and 8 from J; bases not matched to a gene: 13. Germline loops: CDR1 MGHRA, CDR2 YSYEKL. There are 17 residues in the CDR3.

This clonotype was counted ten times or more. The chain links TRBV25-1 to TRBJ2-5; TRBD1 or TRBD2 may be the D gene (6 bases each). Trimming removed 1 base at V and 6 bases at J, with 9 bases between. The CDR3 has 13 residues. The V gene's germline CDR1 is MGHDK and CDR2 SYGVNS. The CDR3 coding sequence is TGTGCCAGCAGTGAATGGGGGGCGCAGACCCAGTACTTC. Protein sequence: CASSEWGAQTQYF.

This clonotype was recorded many times. The V call is TRBV29-1, the J call TRBJ1-4; D is perhaps TRBD1 (5 bases). Germline CDR1 SQVTM, CDR2 ANQGSEA. There are 13 residues in the CDR3. The V end lost 5 bases, the J end lost 8 bases, and 15 bases lay between the germline ends. The CDR3 here is CSVYRGLGEKLFF. The CDR3, as DNA: TGCAGCGTTTACCGGGGCCTCGGGGAAAAACTGTTTTTT.

This clonotype was counted at least ten times. The V gene is TRBV27, the J gene TRBJ2-7; D remains ambiguous. The V end was cut by 2 bases, the J end by 2 bases, with 10 bases between. Per the germline V gene, CDR1 is MNHEY and CDR2 is SMNVEV (reference sequence). There are 14 residues in the CDR3. The CDR3 protein is CASSLGAGPYEQYF. The CDR3 bases are TGTGCCAGCAGTTTAGGAGCAGGCCCCTACGAGCAGTACTTC.